The entry below gives a single TCR beta chain sequence along with its context. This sample is part of a study of blood T cell repertoires in COVID-19. As for the study in general: Samples of COVID-19 (acute and convalescent) were obtained from the United States, Italy and Spain. T cells, B-cell-depleted T cells, or PBMCs supplied cDNA or gDNA.

The CDR3 covers 14 residues. Germline V lookup: CDR1 MRHNA, CDR2 SNTAGT. V was cut by 9 bases and J by 5 bases, with 16 bases left in between. Authors' analysis steps: Amplification of reference gene primers provided the estimated nucleated cell counts. Repertoires were generated with immunoSEQ multiplex PCR, while TCRdb's copy carries only in-frame clones and drops some. The V and J calls and clone size are taken from that table; D and trimming were inferred from the DNA. This table has a few hundred thousand clones, 85% to 90% appearing once. Specimen: peripheral blood. This clonotype originated in a woman aged 40 to 50 who had recovered from COVID-19. This rearrangement joins TRBV6-4 to TRBJ2-2; the D is unclear. CDR3 protein: CASSPLTGTGELFF. The CDR3 nucleotides are TGTGCCAGTAGCCCCCTCACCGGAACCGGGGAGCTGTTTTTT.